The clone carrying this T cell receptor (beta chain) was detected only a few times. The germline CDR1 and CDR2 sequences are MDHEN and SYDVKM. This CDR3 is 15 amino acids long. Between the trimmed V and J ends, which lost 3 bases and 5 bases, there was a span of 15 bases. Primers used in a second PCR of about 6 to 11 cycles were a sample-barcoded 5' primer and a J-beta primer mix. TCRdb recomputed calls from the 5' RACE reads with MiXCR, one row per CDR3 protein. The data show 1,100,000 or so distinct CDR3 sequences, 35% to 55% seen once. The sample originates from a study of blood T cells in healthy people across ages.

The origin of this receptor is a woman aged 55-69 years in good health. Sequencing input: blood. V usage is TRBV28 and J usage is TRBJ2-3; D not certain. In nucleotides, the CDR3 is TGTGCCAGCAGTTTCTCAGGCCAGACCTTAGATACGCAGTATTTT. Translating it yields CASSFSGQTLDTQYF.